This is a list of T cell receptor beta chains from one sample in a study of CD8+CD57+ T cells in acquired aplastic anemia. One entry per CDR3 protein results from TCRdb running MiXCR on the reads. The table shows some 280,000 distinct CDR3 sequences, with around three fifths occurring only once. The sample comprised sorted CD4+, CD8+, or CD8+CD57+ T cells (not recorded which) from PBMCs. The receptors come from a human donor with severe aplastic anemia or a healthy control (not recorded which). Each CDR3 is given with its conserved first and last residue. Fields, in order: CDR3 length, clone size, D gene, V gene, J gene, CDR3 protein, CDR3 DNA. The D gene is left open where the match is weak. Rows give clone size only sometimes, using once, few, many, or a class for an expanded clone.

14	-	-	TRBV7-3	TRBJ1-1	CASSFRVLATEAFF	TGTGCCAGCAGCTTCAGGGTGCTTGCCACTGAAGCTTTCTTT
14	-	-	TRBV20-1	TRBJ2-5	CSARDPNREETQYF	TGCAGTGCTAGAGATCCCAACAGGGAAGAGACCCAGTACTTC
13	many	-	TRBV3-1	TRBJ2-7	CASNRGQNYEQYF	TGTGCCAGCAACCGGGGCCAGAACTACGAGCAGTACTTC
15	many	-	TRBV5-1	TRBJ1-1	CASSLGQARLSEAFF	TGCGCCAGCAGCTTGGGACAGGCTAGACTCTCTGAAGCTTTCTTT
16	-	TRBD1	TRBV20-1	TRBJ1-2	CSASSFQDRTNYGYTF	TGCAGTGCCAGCAGCTTTCAGGACAGGACTAACTATGGCTACACCTTC
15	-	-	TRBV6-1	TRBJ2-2	CASGRGGLILGELFF	TGTGCCAGCGGACGGGGCGGATTAATTTTGGGGGAGCTGTTTTTT
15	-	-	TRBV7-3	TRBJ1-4	CASSLTARAGEKLFF	TGTGCCAGCAGCTTAACGGCGCGGGCTGGAGAAAAACTGTTTTTT
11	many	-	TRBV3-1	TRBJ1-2	CASSQEWVYTF	TGTGCCAGCAGCCAAGAATGGGTTTACACCTTC
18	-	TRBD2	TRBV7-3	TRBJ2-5	CASSFPNRKGLREETQYF	TGTGCCAGCAGCTTCCCGAACCGAAAGGGACTACGCGAAGAGACCCAGTACTTC
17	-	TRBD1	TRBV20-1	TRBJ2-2	CSARDPAGGANTGELFF	TGCAGTGCTAGAGATCCGGCAGGGGGCGCGAACACCGGGGAGCTGTTTTTT
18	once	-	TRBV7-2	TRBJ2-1	CASSYGAGRVMACNEQSF	TGTGCCAGCAGCTACGGGGCGGGGCGGGTGATGGCCTGCAATGAGCAGTCCTTC
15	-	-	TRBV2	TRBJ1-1	CASKEFGRTNTEAFF	TGTGCCAGCAAAGAATTCGGACGGACAAACACTGAAGCTTTCTTT
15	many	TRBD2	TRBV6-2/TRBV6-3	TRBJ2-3	CASSSAAGATDTQYF	TGTGCCAGCAGTTCTGCGGCGGGAGCGACAGATACGCAGTATTTT
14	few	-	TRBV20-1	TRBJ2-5	CSARAGSAQETQYF	TGCAGTGCTAGAGCGGGCAGCGCGCAAGAGACCCAGTACTTC
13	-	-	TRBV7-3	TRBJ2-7	CASSIYRNDEQYF	TGTGCCAGCAGCATCTACAGGAACGACGAGCAGTACTTC
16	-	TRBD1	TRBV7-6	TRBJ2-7	CASSSIRDRGTHEQYF	TGTGCCAGCAGCTCGATCCGGGACAGGGGTACCCACGAGCAGTACTTC
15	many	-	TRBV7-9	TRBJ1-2	CASSLGQQVTYGYTF	TGTGCCAGCAGCTTAGGGCAACAGGTGACTTATGGCTACACCTTC
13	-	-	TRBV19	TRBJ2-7	CASSQAGVYEQYF	TGTGCCAGTAGTCAAGCTGGGGTCTACGAGCAGTACTTC
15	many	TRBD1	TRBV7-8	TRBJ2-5	CASSLDRDRGETQYF	TGTGCCAGCAGCTTAGATAGGGACAGGGGTGAGACCCAGTACTTC
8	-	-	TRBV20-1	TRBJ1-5	CSARAPHF	TGCAGTGCTAGAGCCCCGCATTTT
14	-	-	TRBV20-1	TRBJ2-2	CSARPGLYTGELFF	TGCAGTGCTAGACCGGGACTTTACACCGGGGAGCTGTTTTTT
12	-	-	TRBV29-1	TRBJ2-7	CSRGGYASEQYF	TGCAGCCGTGGGGGTTACGCCTCCGAGCAGTACTTC